The 9 T cell receptor beta chains below come from one sample, sequenced in a study of cytomegalovirus exposure and HLA in healthy donors. PCR amplification relied on 60 Vbeta primers (plus 13 Jbeta primers). The repertoire was sequenced with immunoSEQ multiplex PCR; TCRdb's copy has only in-frame clones and lacks some. The sample records 250,000 to 350,000 clones, approximately 80% being singletons. The sample taken for sequencing was PBMCs. The receptor set was obtained from a girl under 10 years old in good health and CMV-seronegative.

The chain is built from TRBV6-5 and TRBJ2-7, with 12 nucleotides matching TRBD1. This CDR3 comprises 14 residues. From germline, CDR1 is MNHEY and CDR2 SVGAGI. The trim removed 2 bases at V and 7 bases at J, leaving 3 bases unmatched. The CDR3 DNA is TGTGCCAGCAGTTACGGGACAGGGGGCCAAGAGCAGTACTTC. This sequence encodes CASSYGTGGQEQYF.

The rearrangement links TRBV6-1 to TRBJ1-1, with D unclear. The CDR3 has 15 residues. Germline loops: CDR1 MNHNS, CDR2 SASEGT. Trimming cost V 0 bases and J 1 base, with 9 bases left between them. The CDR3 coding sequence is TGTGCCAGCAGTGAAGCTGGCAGATGGAACACTGAAGCTTTCTTT. It encodes CASSEAGRWNTEAFF.

This rearrangement joins TRBV5-4 to TRBJ2-2; 12 bases fit TRBD2. The CDR3 has 17 amino acids. Germline CDR1 and CDR2: SGHNT and YYREEE (reference sequence). The V segment lost 4 bases and the J segment 1 base; nucleotides outside the gene matches: 5. The CDR3 spells CASSLGLAGLNTGELFF. Written as DNA, the CDR3 is TGTGCCAGCAGCCTGGGACTAGCGGGCCTGAACACCGGGGAGCTGTTTTTT.

The chain uses TRBV10-3 and TRBJ2-1; TRBD1 agrees at 7 bases. CDR1 is ENHRY and CDR2 is SYGVKD in the germline V gene. Trimming cost V 3 bases and J 5 bases; bases outside gene matches: 10. The CDR3 contains 16 residues. CDR3 amino acids: CAISDHQGTEDNEQFF. CDR3 nucleotide sequence: TGTGCCATCAGTGACCACCAGGGGACAGAGGACAATGAGCAGTTCTTC.

This chain links TRBV2 with TRBJ1-1, with TRBD1 identical over 8 bases. Germline V gene lookup returns CDR1 SNHLY and CDR2 FYNNEI. J was trimmed by 3 bases and V by 8 bases; bases with no gene match: 8. The CDR3 covers 14 residues. The CDR3 nucleotides read TGTGCCAGCCCAGGGGGCGCCAGGGACACTGAAGCTTTCTTT. Its protein product is CASPGGARDTEAFF.

The rearrangement joins TRBV4-1 to TRBJ1-2, with D maybe TRBD1 (5 bases). In germline, CDR1 is MGHRA, CDR2 YSYEKL. V was trimmed by 1 base and J by 0 bases, leaving 15 bases between them. The CDR3 consists of 17 residues. Here the CDR3 reads CASSQGRGGASNYGYTF. CDR3 DNA: TGCGCCAGCAGCCAAGGGCGAGGTGGGGCATCTAACTATGGCTACACCTTC.

This rearrangement joins TRBV14 to TRBJ1-4, with 10 nucleotides matching TRBD1. Trimming cost V 2 bases and J 6 bases; bases outside gene matches: 3. Germline V gene lookup returns CDR1 SGHDN and CDR2 FVKESK. This CDR3 contains 15 residues. CDR3 nucleotides: TGTGCCAGCAGCCAATGGACAGGGGGGGATGAAAAACTGTTTTTT. Its translation is CASSQWTGGDEKLFF.

This clone was seen more than once but under ten times. The chain recombines TRBV5-1 with TRBJ2-5, with D perhaps TRBD2 (6 bases). This CDR3 is 17 amino acids long. The ends were cut back, 2 bases at V and 3 bases at J, with 20 bases in the middle. In germline, CDR1 is SGHRS, CDR2 YFSETQ. CDR3 bases: TGCGCCAGCAGCTTCCCCCTCCGCCCGACTAGAGAAGAGACCCAGTACTTC. This codes for CASSFPLRPTREETQYF.

V is TRBV5-1 and J is TRBJ1-4, with unresolved D. The CDR3 covers 15 residues. Germline V CDR1 and CDR2: SGHRS, YFSETQ. V lost 0 bases to trimming and J lost 4 bases, with 10 bases between them. The CDR3 DNA reads as TGCGCCAGCAGCTTGGGGTCACAGATTAATGAAAAACTGTTTTTT. Protein: CASSLGSQINEKLFF.